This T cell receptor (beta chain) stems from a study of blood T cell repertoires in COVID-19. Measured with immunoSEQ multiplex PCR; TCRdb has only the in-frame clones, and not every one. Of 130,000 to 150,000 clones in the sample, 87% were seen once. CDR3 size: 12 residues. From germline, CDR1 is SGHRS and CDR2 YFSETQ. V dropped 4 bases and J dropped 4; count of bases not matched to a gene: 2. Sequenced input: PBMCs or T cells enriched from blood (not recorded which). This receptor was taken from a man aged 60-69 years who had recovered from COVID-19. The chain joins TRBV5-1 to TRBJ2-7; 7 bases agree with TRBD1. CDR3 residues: CASSRQGYEQYF. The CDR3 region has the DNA TGCGCCAGCAGCCGACAGGGATACGAGCAGTACTTC.